This T cell receptor (beta chain) was identified during a study of blood T cell repertoires in COVID-19. About the research overall: T cells, B-cell-depleted T cells, or PBMCs supplied cDNA or gDNA.

V gave up 1 base and J gave up 0 bases, with 10 bases separating them. From germline, CDR1 is SEHNR and CDR2 FQNEAQ (reference sequence). The CDR3 covers 17 residues. Per the authors' pipeline: How many nucleated cells were present was estimated from reference gene primer amplification. Clones were sequenced by immunoSEQ multiplex PCR, and TCRdb holds only the in-frame ones, with some missing. D and trimming come from the DNA, and the V and J calls and clone size come from that table. The table has around 200,000 clones, 80% to 90% seen once. The TCR originated in a man aged 60 to 69 with acute or convalescent COVID-19. The gene calls are TRBV7-9 and TRBJ2-6; tentative D call: TRBD2 (5 bases). The sequencing input was peripheral blood. The DNA of the CDR3 is TGTGCCAGCAGCTTAGGCGGGCCAAACTCTGGGGCCAACGTCCTGACTTTC. It codes for CASSLGGPNSGANVLTF.